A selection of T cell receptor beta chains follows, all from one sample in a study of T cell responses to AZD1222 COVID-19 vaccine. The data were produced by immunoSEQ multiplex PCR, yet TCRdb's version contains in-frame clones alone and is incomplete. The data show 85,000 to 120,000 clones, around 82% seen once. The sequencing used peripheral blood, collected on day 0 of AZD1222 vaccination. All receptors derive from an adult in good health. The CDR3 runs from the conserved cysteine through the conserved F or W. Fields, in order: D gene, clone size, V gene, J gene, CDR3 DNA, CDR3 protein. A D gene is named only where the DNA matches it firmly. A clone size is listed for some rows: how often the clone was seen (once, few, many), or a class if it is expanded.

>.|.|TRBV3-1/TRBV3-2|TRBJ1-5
TGTGCCAGCAGCCAAGGAGACACAGGAAGGCATTTT
CASSQGDTGRHF
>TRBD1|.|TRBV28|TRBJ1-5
TGTGCCAGCAGTTTGGGGACAGGGGTTATATCGGGCAATCAGCCCCAGCATTTT
CASSLGTGVISGNQPQHF
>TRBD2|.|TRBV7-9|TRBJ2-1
TGTGCCAGCAGCTTAGACCAGCGGGGGGGCGGTGAGCAGTTCTTC
CASSLDQRGGGEQFF
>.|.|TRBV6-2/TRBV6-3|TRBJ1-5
TGTGCCAGCAGTTACTCCCAGGCCGCTTCGGAGCCCCAGCATTTT
CASSYSQAASEPQHF
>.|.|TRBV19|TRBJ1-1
TGTGCCAGTAGTGACAGACTGAACACTGAAGCTTTCTTT
CASSDRLNTEAFF
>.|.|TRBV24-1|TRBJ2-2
TGTGCCACCAGTCGGACCGGGGAGCTGTTTTTT
CATSRTGELFF
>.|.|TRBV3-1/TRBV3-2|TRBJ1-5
TGTGCCAGCAGCCTAAGGACGGCGAATCAGCCCCAGCATTTT
CASSLRTANQPQHF
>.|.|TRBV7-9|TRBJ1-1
TGTGCCAGCAGCTTCAGGGCCATGAACACTGAAGCTTTCTTT
CASSFRAMNTEAFF
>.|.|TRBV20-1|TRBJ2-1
TGCAGTGCTAGTCAGGGAAGGACAGTGTACAATGAGCAGTTCTTC
CSASQGRTVYNEQFF
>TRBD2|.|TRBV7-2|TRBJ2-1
TGTGCCAGCAGCTTAGAGCGGGGGTACAATGAGCAGTTCTTC
CASSLERGYNEQFF
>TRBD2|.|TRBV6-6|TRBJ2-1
TGTGCCAGCAGCTTGGGACTAGCTGGCGATGAGCAGTTCTTC
CASSLGLAGDEQFF
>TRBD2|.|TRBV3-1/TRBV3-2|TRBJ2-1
TGTGCCAGCAGTAACCAAGTCCCTCGGGGCACTAGCGATGAGCAGTTCTTC
CASSNQVPRGTSDEQFF
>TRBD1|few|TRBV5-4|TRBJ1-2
TGTGCCAGCAGCCAAGGACAGGGACTTAACTATGGCTACACCTTC
CASSQGQGLNYGYTF
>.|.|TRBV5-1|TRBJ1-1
TGCGCCAGCAGCTTGTTTTCGCGGGGGATGAACACTGAAGCTTTCTTT
CASSLFSRGMNTEAFF
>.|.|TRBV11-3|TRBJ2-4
TGTGCCAGCAGCTCCCCAGCCAAAAACATTCAGTACTTC
CASSSPAKNIQYF
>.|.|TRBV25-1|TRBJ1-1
TGTGCCAGCAGTGAATTGTCGAACACTGAAGCTTTCTTT
CASSELSNTEAFF
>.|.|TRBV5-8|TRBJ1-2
TGTGCCAGCAGCAGGGTGGATGGTAATTATGGCTACACCTTC
CASSRVDGNYGYTF
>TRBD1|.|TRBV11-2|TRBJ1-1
TGTGCCAGCAGCTCTTCGGACAGGGCGAACACTGAAGCTTTCTTT
CASSSSDRANTEAFF
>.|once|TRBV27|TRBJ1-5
TGTGCCACCTCGGGACTCACCCCGTCAGAGCCCCAGCATTTT
CATSGLTPSEPQHF
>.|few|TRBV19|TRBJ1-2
TGTGCCAGTAGAAGAGTGGGGGTCCTTAACTATGGCTACACCTTC
CASRRVGVLNYGYTF
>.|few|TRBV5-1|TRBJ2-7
TGCGCCAGCAGCTGGGAGAGGGAGCAGTACTTC
CASSWEREQYF
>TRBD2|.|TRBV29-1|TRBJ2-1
TGCAGCGTTGAATGGGGACTAGCTGATTCCTACAATGAGCAGTTCTTC
CSVEWGLADSYNEQFF
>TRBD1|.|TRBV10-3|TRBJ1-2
TGTGCCATCCGGGACAGGGGGGTCTATGGCTACACCTTC
CAIRDRGVYGYTF
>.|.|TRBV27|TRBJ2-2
TGTGCCAGCAGTCCTAGCAGGGTGACTGGGGAGCTGTTTTTT
CASSPSRVTGELFF
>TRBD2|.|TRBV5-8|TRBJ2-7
TGTGCCAGCAGCTTGCGGGGGGTTTCCTACGAGCAGTACTTC
CASSLRGVSYEQYF
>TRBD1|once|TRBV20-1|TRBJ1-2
TGCGGGGCTGAGGGGGCGGGTGGCTACACCTTC
CGAEGAGGYTF
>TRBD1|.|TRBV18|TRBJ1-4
TGTGCCAGCTCCCTGTCCGTCAGGGGGCAGGATACTAATGAAAAACTGTTTTTT
CASSLSVRGQDTNEKLFF
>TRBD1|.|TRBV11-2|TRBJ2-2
TGTGCCAGCAGCCAAGCCTCAGGGGGAAGAACCATCGGGGAGCTGTTTTTT
CASSQASGGRTIGELFF
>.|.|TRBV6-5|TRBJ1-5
TGTGCCAGCAGTTACTCAAATGGTAATCAGCCCCAGCATTTT
CASSYSNGNQPQHF
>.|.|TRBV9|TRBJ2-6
TGTGCCAGCAGCGTAGTGGGAAGTGGGGCCAACGTCCTGACTTTC
CASSVVGSGANVLTF
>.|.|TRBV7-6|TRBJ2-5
TGTGCCAGCAGCTTAGGGGGAACCCAGGAGACCCAGTACTTC
CASSLGGTQETQYF
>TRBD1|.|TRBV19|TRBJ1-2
TGTGCCAGTAGTCTTGGACAGGCATATGGCTACACCTTC
CASSLGQAYGYTF
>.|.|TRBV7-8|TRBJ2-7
TGTGCCAGCAGCTCCTGGGGGGGCCGGAGGGAGCAGTACTTC
CASSSWGGRREQYF
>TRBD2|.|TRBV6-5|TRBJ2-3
TGTGCCAGCAGTTACGGGGGACTAGCGGGGACAGATACGCAGTATTTT
CASSYGGLAGTDTQYF
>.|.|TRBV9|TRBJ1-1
TGTGCCAGCTCAGCAAGTCCGGGAATGAACACTGAAGCTTTCTTT
CASSASPGMNTEAFF
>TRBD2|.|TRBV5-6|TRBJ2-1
TGTGCCAGCAGTAGAGCGGGAGAGGCGTCCTACAATGAGCAGTTCTTC
CASSRAGEASYNEQFF
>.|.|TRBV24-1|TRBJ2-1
TGTGCCACCAGTGATGAGGGACAATGGAACAATGAGCAGTTCTTC
CATSDEGQWNNEQFF
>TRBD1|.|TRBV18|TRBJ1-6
TGTGCCAGCTCCCTCGGGACAGTTGATTCACCCCTCCACTTT
CASSLGTVDSPLHF
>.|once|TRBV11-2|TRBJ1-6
TGTGCCAGCAGCTTAGATCTGGCCAGCAGACCGAATTCACCCCTCCACTTT
CASSLDLASRPNSPLHF
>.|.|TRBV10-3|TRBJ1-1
TGTGCCATCAGTGCTAGGCCAGGGACAATAACTGAAGCTTTCTTT
CAISARPGTITEAFF
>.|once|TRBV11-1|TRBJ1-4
TGTGCCAGCAGCTCCGGGGGGAGAGGAACTAATGAAAAACTGTTTTTT
CASSSGGRGTNEKLFF
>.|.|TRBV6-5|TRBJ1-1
TGTGCCAGCAGTCGGTGGGACGGCACTGAAGCTTTCTTT
CASSRWDGTEAFF
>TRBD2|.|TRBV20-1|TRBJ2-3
TGCAGTGCTAGTTTCATGGCCAGCGGGGGGGCAGATACGCAGTATTTT
CSASFMASGGADTQYF
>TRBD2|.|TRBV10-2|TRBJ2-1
TGCGCCAGCAATCCTAGCGGGAGGGCCGGGGAGCAGTTCTTC
CASNPSGRAGEQFF
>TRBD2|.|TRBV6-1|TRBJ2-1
TGTGCCAGCAGTGAAGGGACTAGCGGGAGATATGAGCAGTTCTTC
CASSEGTSGRYEQFF
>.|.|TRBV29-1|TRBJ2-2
TGCAGCGTTGATACAGGGAAGAACACCGGGGAGCTGTTTTTT
CSVDTGKNTGELFF
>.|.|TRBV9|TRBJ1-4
TGTGCCAGCAGCGGAGACAGCCTAAGTGAAAAACTGTTTTTT
CASSGDSLSEKLFF
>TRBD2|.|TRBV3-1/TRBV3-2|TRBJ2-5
TGTGCCAGCAGCCCCCAGGGGGTAGCGGGAGGGAAAGAGACCCAGTACTTC
CASSPQGVAGGKETQYF
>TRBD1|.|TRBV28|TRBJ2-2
TGTGCCAGCAGTTTCGTCTTAGGACAGGGGTCCCCCGGGGAGCTGTTTTTT
CASSFVLGQGSPGELFF
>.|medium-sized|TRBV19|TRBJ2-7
TGTGCCAGTAGTGCTCTGGAGGGCCTCTCCTACGAGCAGTACTTC
CASSALEGLSYEQYF